The 18 T cell receptor beta chains listed next were all sequenced from one sample in a study of T cells in Graves' hyperthyroidism and ophthalmopathy. From RNA transcripts, TCR beta CDR3 regions were amplified. The TCR CDR3 first-round RT-PCR relied on the HTBI primer set. TCRdb re-analysed the multiplex PCR reads in MiXCR, keeping a single row per CDR3 protein. The sample contains some 370,000 distinct CDR3 sequences, about 14% of which appear only once. The sample consisted of blood. Receptors were obtained from a man aged 50 to 60 with Graves' ophthalmopathy.

In this sample, this clonotype turned up many times. This chain connects TRBV2 to TRBJ2-5; D is undetermined. This CDR3 region has 13 residues. V shed 4 bases and J shed 5 bases, with 11 bases lying between them. The germline V gene has CDR1 SNHLY and CDR2 FYNNEI. CDR3 nucleotide sequence: TGTGCCAGCAGTGTCGAAATCACGGAGACCCAGTACTTC. The encoded protein is CASSVEITETQYF.

This clonotype was recorded many times. The chain combines TRBV13 with TRBJ1-2; 8 bases match TRBD1. Trimming took 5 bases from V and 1 from J; bases not matched to a gene: 12. The CDR3 spans 17 residues. Looked up from germline, CDR1 is PRHDT and CDR2 is FYEKMQ (reference sequence). CDR3 nucleotide sequence: TGTGCCAGCAGCGCTAGGGACAGGAGCACCATTAACTATGGCTACACCTTC. Translating gives CASSARDRSTINYGYTF.

The table lists this clonotype with a few counts. Since a much larger clone is just one base distant, this may be a read error. The V and J genes are TRBV5-6 and TRBJ2-7; 9 bases align to TRBD1. CDR3 length: 14 amino acids. The germline CDR1 and CDR2 sequences are SGHDT and YYEEEE. J lost 3 bases, V lost 4 bases, and 5 bases had no gene match. The CDR3 loop is CASSKDRGFYEQYF. In DNA, the CDR3 is TGTGCCAGCAGCAAGGACAGGGGTTTCTACGAGCAGTACTTC.

This clonotype appeared many times. The V call is TRBV20-1, the J call TRBJ2-5; weak D call: TRBD1 (6 bases). Trimming removed 3 bases at V and 5 bases at J, with 10 bases between. Germline V CDR1 and CDR2: DFQATT, SNEGSKA (reference sequence). The CDR3 loop spans 12 amino acids. The CDR3 DNA reads as TGCAGTGCTAGGGGGGCCGAGGAGACCCAGTACTTC. It encodes CSARGAEETQYF.

This chain links TRBV20-1 with TRBJ2-7, with D possibly TRBD1 on 6 matching bases. Trimming shortened V by 5 bases and J by 6 bases, and 20 bases separated the two germline ends. The CDR3 spans 14 residues. From germline, CDR1 is DFQATT and CDR2 SNEGSKA (reference sequence). This chain's CDR3 is CSARNQGFAAEQYF. In DNA, the CDR3 is TGCAGTGCTCGTAACCAGGGGTTCGCTGCCGAGCAGTACTTC.

The CDR3 here is CASSPGLGVTGELFF. CDR3 nucleotides: TGTGCCAGCAGCCCGGGACTAGGTGTCACCGGGGAGCTGTTTTTT. The chain combines TRBV7-6 with TRBJ2-2; 8 bases match TRBD2. V lost 5 bases to trimming and J lost 4 bases; unmatched junction nucleotides: 6. Germline values: CDR1 SGHVS, CDR2 FNYEAQ. The CDR3 covers 15 residues.

This clonotype was observed many times. V and J are TRBV20-1 and TRBJ2-7; TRBD2 is a possible D gene (7 bases). Germline-derived CDR1 and CDR2 are DFQATT and SNEGSKA (reference sequence). CDR3 size: 14 residues. The CDR3 nucleotides read TGCAGCGCGGCGGGGGCGTGGAGAAACTACGAGCAGTACTTC. This gives the protein CSAAGAWRNYEQYF.

This clonotype was picked up many times. This chain links TRBV30 with TRBJ2-1; no firm D call. Trimming cost V 5 bases and J 4 bases, with 9 bases left between them. Per the germline V gene, CDR1 is GTSNPN and CDR2 is SVGIG (reference sequence). The CDR3 covers 12 residues. CDR3 region: CAWGADYNEQFF. In DNA form, the CDR3 reads TGTGCCTGGGGCGCGGATTACAATGAGCAGTTCTTC.

The chain couples TRBV20-1 to TRBJ2-3; D might be TRBD1 (6 bases). The CDR3 loop spans 14 amino acids. V lost 6 bases and J lost 1, with 14 bases in between. Per the germline V gene, CDR1 is DFQATT and CDR2 is SNEGSKA (reference sequence). CDR3 amino acids: CSARRGGGTDTQYF. The DNA of the CDR3 is TGCAGTGCCAGACGAGGGGGAGGCACAGATACGCAGTATTTT.

This clonotype was counted only a few times. The V gene is TRBV10-3, the J gene TRBJ2-7; 10 bases line up with TRBD2. V shed 10 bases, J shed 1 base, and the junction held 4 bases outside the gene matches. Germline V gives CDR1 ENHRY, CDR2 SYGVKD. This CDR3 is built from 13 residues. In nucleotides, the CDR3 is TGTGCCACCGGGACTAGCGAGTCCTACGAGCAGTACTTC. Translated, it gives CATGTSESYEQYF.

Worth noting for this clonotype: At one boundary the junction diverges from the germline segment, which might be a read error. The chain uses TRBV3-1 and TRBJ1-3, with D uncertain. CDR1 is LGHDT and CDR2 is YNNKEL in the germline V gene (reference sequence). The CDR3 length is 15 residues. CDR3 residues: CVSSQDLHSGNTIYF. The CDR3 DNA sequence: TGTGTCAGCAGCCAAGATTTGCACTCTGGAAACACCATATATTTT. Together with reference TRBV3-1 and TRBJ1-3, the CDR3 gives the full variable domain: DTAVSQTPKYLVTQMGNDKSIKCEQNLGHDTMYWYKQDSKKFLKIMFSYNNKELIINETVPNRFSPKSPDKAHLNLHINSLELGDSAVYFCVSSQDLHSGNTIYFGEGSWLTVV.

This clonotype was counted ten times or more. The V call is TRBV12-3 or TRBV12-4, the J call TRBJ2-7; 12 nucleotides agree with TRBD1. V was pared by 8 bases and J by 6 bases, with 8 bases of the junction left unmatched. This CDR3 has 14 residues. The CDR3 nucleotides read TGTGCCAGCTCCCCCGGGACAGGGGGCGGCGAGCAGTACTTC. Encoded protein: CASSPGTGGGEQYF.

At least ten counts were recorded for this clonotype. This chain links TRBV20-1 with TRBJ2-3, with 10 bases identical to TRBD2. The CDR3 covers 16 residues. Germline CDR1 reads DFQATT; CDR2 reads SNEGSKA (reference sequence). V shed 3 bases, J shed 2 bases, and the junction held 8 bases outside the gene matches. The CDR3, as DNA: TGCAGTGCTAGGGTTAGGACTAGCGGAAACACAGATACGCAGTATTTT. As protein: CSARVRTSGNTDTQYF.

This clonotype was picked up many times. This chain joins TRBV18 and TRBJ1-5; weak D call: TRBD1 (5 bases). The CDR3 extends over 13 amino acids. Looked up from germline, CDR1 is KGHSH and CDR2 is LQKENI. Trimming removed 3 bases from V and 9 bases from J, with 12 bases in between. The chain's CDR3 is CASSPDTLGPQHF. CDR3 DNA sequence: TGTGCCAGCTCACCGGACACTCTCGGGCCCCAGCATTTT.

This clonotype was seen only a few times. The chain combines TRBV15 with TRBJ2-7, with 7 bases aligning to TRBD2. CDR3 length: 15 residues. CDR1 is LNHNV, CDR2 YYDKDF, per germline (reference sequence). The ends lost 2 bases at V and 0 bases at J; junction bases unmatched: 4. The CDR3 spells CATSRSRGSSYEQYF. The DNA of the CDR3 is TGTGCCACCAGCAGATCCCGCGGGAGCTCCTACGAGCAGTACTTC.

Concerning this clonotype itself: This may come from a read error, since a much larger clone is one base off. The J gene is TRBJ1-2, the V gene TRBV14; D is undetermined. CDR1 is SGHDN and CDR2 is FVKESK in the germline V gene. CDR3 length equals 14 residues. Trimming removed 5 bases at V and 8 bases at J, with 18 bases between. The CDR3 region is CASSSGRRSGGYTF. CDR3 coding DNA: TGTGCCAGCAGCTCGGGCCGGCGGTCGGGGGGCTACACCTTC.

This clonotype was counted at least ten times. This chain connects TRBV7-9 to TRBJ2-1; a weak D match, TRBD1 (5 bases). The CDR3 covers 11 residues. Germline-derived CDR1 and CDR2 are SEHNR and FQNEAQ (reference sequence). CDR3: CVAGTYNEQFF. The CDR3 bases are TGTGTAGCAGGGACCTACAATGAGCAGTTCTTC.

This clonotype has only a few counts. This chain joins TRBV19 and TRBJ1-1; D remains unclear. The length of the CDR3 is 14 residues. CDR1 is LNHDA, CDR2 SQIVND, per germline (reference sequence). Trimming shortened V by 1 base and J by 5 bases, and 11 bases separated the two germline ends. CDR3 sequence reads: CASSIVVPGTEAFF. For the CDR3, the DNA is TGTGCCAGTAGTATAGTGGTCCCCGGAACTGAAGCTTTCTTT.